This T cell receptor beta chain was captured in a study of technical replicates of blood from several donors. TCRdb's copy holds only in-frame clones and misses some; the assay was immunoSEQ multiplex PCR. Counted here are about 81,000 clones, around four fifths occurring once; the ten biggest clones make up around 4%. J gave up 6 bases and V 4 bases, and 10 bases lay outside the gene matches. CDR1 is SGHNT and CDR2 is YYREEE in the germline V gene (reference sequence). CDR3 size: 14 residues. The J gene is TRBJ2-7, the V gene TRBV5-4, with TRBD1 matching over 7 bases. Input material: PBMCs. The clonotype originates from a human donor in good health. Some clones in this sample may be carry-over from other donors' samples. DNA of the CDR3: TGTGCCAGCAGCCCGGGACAGCGTCCGGGCGAGCAGTACTTC. Its translation is CASSPGQRPGEQYF.